The 8 T cell receptor beta chains listed next were all sequenced from one sample in a study of CD8+ T cells in alopecia areata. Treatment reported: oral pan-JAK inhibitor, 5-10 mg twice daily. The authors extracted RNA and reverse transcribed it into cDNA as the sequencing template. Assay used: immunoSEQ multiplex PCR; TCRdb lists only in-frame clones, some missing. In the table there are roughly 190,000 clones, 45% to 65% of which are singletons. This material consisted of CD4+ T cells sorted from blood, taken at week 4, from a patient treated with tofacitinib. These receptors originate from a human donor with alopecia areata.

The chain has TRBV2 and TRBJ2-1; the match to TRBD2 covers 9 bases. The CDR3 extends over 16 amino acids. CDR1 is SNHLY and CDR2 is FYNNEI in the germline V gene. The V and J ends lost 6 bases and 4 bases, in that order; junction bases with no gene match: 10. DNA of the CDR3: TGTGCCAGCAGCGCGAGTAGCGGGGGCCTATACAATGAGCAGTTCTTC. Encoded protein: CASSASSGGLYNEQFF.

The rearrangement joins TRBV30 to TRBJ2-2, with D maybe TRBD1 (5 bases). Per germline, CDR1 GTSNPN and CDR2 SVGIG (reference sequence). The V and J ends lost 2 bases and 4 bases respectively, with 11 bases between them. The CDR3 contains 14 residues. The CDR3 region is CAWSPDRTTGELFF. In DNA, the CDR3 is TGTGCCTGGAGTCCTGACAGAACCACCGGGGAGCTGTTTTTT.

The gene calls are TRBV18 and TRBJ2-5, with TRBD2 as a possible D gene (6 bases). The CDR3 spans 15 residues. The ends were cut back, 3 bases at V and 0 bases at J, with 11 bases in the middle. Germline CDR1 and CDR2: KGHSH and LQKENI. CDR3 residues: CASSPFSGYQETQYF. The CDR3 DNA reads TGTGCCAGCTCACCGTTCAGCGGGTACCAAGAGACCCAGTACTTC. Filled out from reference TRBV18 and TRBJ2-5, the complete variable domain reads NAGVMQNPRHLVRRRGQEARLRCSPMKGHSHVYWYRQLPEEGLKFMVYLQKENIIDESGMPKERFSAEFPKEGPSILRIQQVVRGDSAAYFCASSPFSGYQETQYFGPGTRLLVL.

The V and J genes are TRBV30 and TRBJ1-2; TRBD1 matches at 7 bases. V was clipped by 3 bases and J by 4 bases; unmatched bases: 14. Germline V gives CDR1 GTSNPN, CDR2 SVGIG (reference sequence). The CDR3 consists of 16 residues. This CDR3 is CAWRPALAGGGYGYTF. The CDR3 bases are TGTGCCTGGAGGCCGGCCTTGGCAGGGGGTGGCTATGGCTACACCTTC. The variable domain in full, completed from reference TRBV30 and TRBJ1-2, reads SQTIHQWPATLVQPVGSPLSLECTVEGTSNPNLYWYRQAAGRGLQLLFYSVGIGQISSEVPQNLSASRPQDRQFILSSKKLLLSDSGFYLCAWRPALAGGGYGYTFGSGTRLTVV.

This sequence joins TRBV29-1 and TRBJ1-1; TRBD1 is a possible D gene (5 bases). Germline CDR1 and CDR2: SQVTM and ANQGSEA. Trimming removed 4 bases from V and 5 bases from J, with 14 bases in between. The CDR3 runs 13 residues. In DNA, the CDR3 is TGCAGCGTTGTGGGACGCCGGTGGACTGAAGCTTTCTTT. Its translation is CSVVGRRWTEAFF.

This clone was seen more than once but under ten times. This chain connects TRBV5-5 to TRBJ1-6; no clear D gene. Trimming stripped 0 bases from V and 8 bases from J, with 12 bases between. The CDR3 runs 15 residues. Germline lookup yields CDR1 SGHKS and CDR2 YYEKEE (reference sequence). CDR3 sequence reads: CASSLDGATYSPLHF. DNA of the CDR3: TGTGCCAGCAGCTTGGACGGCGCAACCTATTCACCCCTCCACTTT.

As regards this clone: The same CDR3 can be traced to other DNA sequences in this sample. The rearrangement uses TRBV29-1 and TRBJ1-2, with 7 bases matching TRBD1. Germline V gene sequence: CDR1 SQVTM, CDR2 ANQGSEA. Trimming removed 4 bases from V and 5 bases from J; junction bases left unmatched: 7. The CDR3 totals 13 residues. DNA of the CDR3: TGCAGCGTTGCCCTGACAGGGTCGTATGGCTACACCTTC. The encoded protein is CSVALTGSYGYTF.

The chain carries TRBV9 and TRBJ1-5, with D perhaps matching TRBD1 (6 bases). Between the trimmed V and J ends, which lost 3 bases and 4 bases, there was a span of 11 bases. Germline V lookup: CDR1 SGDLS, CDR2 YYNGEE. The CDR3 runs 14 residues. The CDR3 is CASSATGMNQPQHF. DNA of the CDR3: TGTGCCAGCAGCGCGACAGGCATGAATCAGCCCCAGCATTTT.